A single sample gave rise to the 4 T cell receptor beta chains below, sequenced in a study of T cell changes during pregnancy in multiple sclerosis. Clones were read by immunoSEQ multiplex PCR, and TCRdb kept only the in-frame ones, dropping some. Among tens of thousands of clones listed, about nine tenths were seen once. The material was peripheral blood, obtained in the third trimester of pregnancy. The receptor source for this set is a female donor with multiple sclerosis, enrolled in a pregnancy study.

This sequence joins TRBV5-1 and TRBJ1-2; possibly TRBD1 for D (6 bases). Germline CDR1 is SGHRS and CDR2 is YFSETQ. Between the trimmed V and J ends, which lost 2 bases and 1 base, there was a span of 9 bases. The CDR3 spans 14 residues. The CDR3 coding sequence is TGCGCCAGCAGCTTACTACAGGGTAACTATGGCTACACCTTC. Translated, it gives CASSLLQGNYGYTF.

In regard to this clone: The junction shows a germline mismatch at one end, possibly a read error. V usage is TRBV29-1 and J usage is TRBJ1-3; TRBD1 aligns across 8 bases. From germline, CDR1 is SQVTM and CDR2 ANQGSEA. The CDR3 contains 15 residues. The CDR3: CSVEDLGLSGQEFYF. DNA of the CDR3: TGCAGCGTTGAAGATCTTGGACTTTCGGGACAGGAATTTTACTTT.

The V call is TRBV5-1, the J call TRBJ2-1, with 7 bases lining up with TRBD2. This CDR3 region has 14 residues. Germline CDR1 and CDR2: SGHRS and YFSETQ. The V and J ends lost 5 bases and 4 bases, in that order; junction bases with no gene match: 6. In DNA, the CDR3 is TGCGCCAGCAGAGGCCTAGCGGCATACAATGAGCAGTTCTTC. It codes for CASRGLAAYNEQFF.

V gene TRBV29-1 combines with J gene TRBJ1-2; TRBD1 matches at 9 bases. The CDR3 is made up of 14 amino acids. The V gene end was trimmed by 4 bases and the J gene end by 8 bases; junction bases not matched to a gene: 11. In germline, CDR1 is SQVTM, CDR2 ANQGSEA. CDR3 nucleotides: TGCAGCGTTGGGTTTGGCGGGACAGGGAGCGGCTACACCTTC. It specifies CSVGFGGTGSGYTF.